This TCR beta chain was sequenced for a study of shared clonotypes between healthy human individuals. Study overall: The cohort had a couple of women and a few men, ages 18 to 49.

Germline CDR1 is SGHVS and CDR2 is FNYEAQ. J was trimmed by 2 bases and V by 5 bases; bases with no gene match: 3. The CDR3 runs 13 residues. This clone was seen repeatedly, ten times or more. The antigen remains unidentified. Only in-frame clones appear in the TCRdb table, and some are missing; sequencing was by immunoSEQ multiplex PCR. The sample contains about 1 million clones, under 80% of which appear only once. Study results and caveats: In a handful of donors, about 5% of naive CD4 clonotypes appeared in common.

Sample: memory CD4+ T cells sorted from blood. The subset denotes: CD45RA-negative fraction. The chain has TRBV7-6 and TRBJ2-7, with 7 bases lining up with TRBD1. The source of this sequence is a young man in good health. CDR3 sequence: CASSETGAYEQYF. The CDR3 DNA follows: TGTGCCAGCAGCGAAACAGGGGCCTACGAGCAGTACTTC.